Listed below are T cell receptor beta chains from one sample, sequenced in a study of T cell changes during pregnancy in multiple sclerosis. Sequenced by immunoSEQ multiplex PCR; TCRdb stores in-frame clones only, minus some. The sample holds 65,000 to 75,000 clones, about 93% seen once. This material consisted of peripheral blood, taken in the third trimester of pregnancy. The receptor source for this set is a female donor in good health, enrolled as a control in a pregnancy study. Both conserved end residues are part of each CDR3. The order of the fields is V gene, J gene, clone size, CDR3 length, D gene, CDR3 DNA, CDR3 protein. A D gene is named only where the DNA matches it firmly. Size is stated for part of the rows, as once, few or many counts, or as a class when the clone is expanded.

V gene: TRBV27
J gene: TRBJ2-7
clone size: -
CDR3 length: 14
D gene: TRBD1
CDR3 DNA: TGTGCCATCCTTGAGGGGGCACTCTCCTACGAGCAGTACTTC
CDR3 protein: CAILEGALSYEQYF

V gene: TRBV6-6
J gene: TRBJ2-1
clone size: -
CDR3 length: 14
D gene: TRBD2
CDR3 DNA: TGTGCCAGCATGACTAGCGGGGGGAGGAATGAGCAGTTCTTC
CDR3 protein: CASMTSGGRNEQFF

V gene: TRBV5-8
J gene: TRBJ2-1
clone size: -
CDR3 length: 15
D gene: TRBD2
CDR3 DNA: TGTGCCAGCAGCTTGAGGTTGGGGGGGGACAATGAGCAGTTCTTC
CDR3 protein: CASSLRLGGDNEQFF

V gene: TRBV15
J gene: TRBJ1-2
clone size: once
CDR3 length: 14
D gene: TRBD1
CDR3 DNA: TGTGCCACCAGCCCCCCCAGGGACAGTGATGGCTACACCTTC
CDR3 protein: CATSPPRDSDGYTF

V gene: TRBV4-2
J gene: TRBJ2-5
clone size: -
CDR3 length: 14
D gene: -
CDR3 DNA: TGTGCCAGCAGCCAGGAGAGGTTCGCAGAGACCCAGTACTTC
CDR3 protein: CASSQERFAETQYF

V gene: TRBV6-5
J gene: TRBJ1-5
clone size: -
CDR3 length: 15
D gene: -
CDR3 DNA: TGTGCCAGCAGAGTCGACAGAGGAGGCAATCAGCCCCAGCATTTT
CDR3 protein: CASRVDRGGNQPQHF

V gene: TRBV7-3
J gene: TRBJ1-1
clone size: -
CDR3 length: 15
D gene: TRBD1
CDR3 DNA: TGTGCCAGCAGCAAAGAGGGACAGTGGAACACTGAAGCTTTCTTT
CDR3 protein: CASSKEGQWNTEAFF

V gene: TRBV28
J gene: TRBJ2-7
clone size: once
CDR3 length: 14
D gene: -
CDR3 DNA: TGTGCCAGCAGAGAGGGACACCCGCCCTACGAGCAGTACTTC
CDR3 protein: CASREGHPPYEQYF

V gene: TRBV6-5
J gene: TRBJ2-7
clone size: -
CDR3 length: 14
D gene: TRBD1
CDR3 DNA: TGTGCCAGCAGTTTCGGGACAGGGCCTAGAGAGCAGTACTTC
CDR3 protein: CASSFGTGPREQYF

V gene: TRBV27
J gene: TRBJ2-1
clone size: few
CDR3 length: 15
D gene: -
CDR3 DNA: TGTGCCAGCAGTTTGGTCAGGGGCCACGGGAATGAGCAGTTCTTC
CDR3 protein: CASSLVRGHGNEQFF

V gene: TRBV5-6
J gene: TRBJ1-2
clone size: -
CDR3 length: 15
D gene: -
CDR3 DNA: TGTGCCAGCAGCTTGCCCGACAGGCTGGGAGATGGCTACACCTTC
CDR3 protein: CASSLPDRLGDGYTF

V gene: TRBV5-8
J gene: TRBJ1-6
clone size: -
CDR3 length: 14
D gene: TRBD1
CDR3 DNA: TGTGCCAGCAGCCGGGACAGGGGGGATTCACCCCTCCACTTT
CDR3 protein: CASSRDRGDSPLHF

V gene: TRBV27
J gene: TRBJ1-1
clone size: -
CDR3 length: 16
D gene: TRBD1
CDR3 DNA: TGTGCCAGCAGTTTGGTTGGGACAGCCAAAAACACTGAAGCTTTCTTT
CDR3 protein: CASSLVGTAKNTEAFF

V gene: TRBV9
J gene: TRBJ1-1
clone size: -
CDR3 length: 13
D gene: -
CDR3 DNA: TGTGCCAGCAGCGTTCGCGGGGGCACTGAAGCTTTCTTT
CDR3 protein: CASSVRGGTEAFF

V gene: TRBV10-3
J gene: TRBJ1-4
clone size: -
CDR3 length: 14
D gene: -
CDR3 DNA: TGTGCCATCAGTGAACAGGGCGGTAATGAAAAACTGTTTTTT
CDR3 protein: CAISEQGGNEKLFF

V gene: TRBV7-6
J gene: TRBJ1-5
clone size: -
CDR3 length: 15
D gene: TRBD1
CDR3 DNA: TGTGCCAGCAGCCCTGGGACAGGGGGCAGACAGCCCCAGCATTTT
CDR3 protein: CASSPGTGGRQPQHF

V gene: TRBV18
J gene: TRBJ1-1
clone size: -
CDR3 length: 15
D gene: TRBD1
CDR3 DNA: TGTGCCAGCTCACCACTCGGGACAGGGGGCTTAACGGCTTTCTTT
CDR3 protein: CASSPLGTGGLTAFF

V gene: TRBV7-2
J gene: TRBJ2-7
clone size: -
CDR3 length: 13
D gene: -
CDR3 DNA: TGTGCCAGCAGCCACCCCCGAGCCTACGAGCAGTACTTC
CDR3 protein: CASSHPRAYEQYF

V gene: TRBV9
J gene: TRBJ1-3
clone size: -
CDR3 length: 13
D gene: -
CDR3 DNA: TGTGCCAGCAGCGTAACTGTAGGGGACACCATATATTTT
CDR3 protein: CASSVTVGDTIYF

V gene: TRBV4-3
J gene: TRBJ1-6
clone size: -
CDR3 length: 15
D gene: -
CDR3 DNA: TGCGCCAGCAGCCAAGATCGGGGGTATAATTCACCCCTCCACTTT
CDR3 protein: CASSQDRGYNSPLHF

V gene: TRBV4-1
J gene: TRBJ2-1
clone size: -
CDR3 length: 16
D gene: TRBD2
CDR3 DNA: TGCGCCAGCAGCCAAGGGATCGGGGGGGCCTACAATGAGCAGTTCTTC
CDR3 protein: CASSQGIGGAYNEQFF

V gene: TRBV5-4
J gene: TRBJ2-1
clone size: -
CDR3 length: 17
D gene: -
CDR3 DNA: TGTGCCAGCAGCCCGGAAGGGGCGGGGCCCTCCTACAATGAGCAGTTCTTC
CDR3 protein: CASSPEGAGPSYNEQFF

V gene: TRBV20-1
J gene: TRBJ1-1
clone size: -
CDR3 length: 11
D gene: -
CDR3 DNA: TGCAGTGGTCGCGGCGACACTGAAGCTTTCTTT
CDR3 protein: CSGRGDTEAFF

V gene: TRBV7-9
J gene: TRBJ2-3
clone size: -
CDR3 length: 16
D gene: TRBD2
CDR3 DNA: TGTGCCAGCAGCTCCTTAGCGGGGGGTAGCACAGATACGCAGTATTTT
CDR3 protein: CASSSLAGGSTDTQYF

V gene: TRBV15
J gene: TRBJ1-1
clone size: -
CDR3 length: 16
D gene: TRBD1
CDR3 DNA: TGTGCCACCAGCCAAATACCGGGACAGGGGGACACTGAAGCTTTCTTT
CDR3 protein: CATSQIPGQGDTEAFF

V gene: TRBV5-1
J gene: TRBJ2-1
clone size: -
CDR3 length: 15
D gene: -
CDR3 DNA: TGCGCCAGCAGCCCGGACATGAGCTCCTACAATGAGCAGTTCTTC
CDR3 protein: CASSPDMSSYNEQFF

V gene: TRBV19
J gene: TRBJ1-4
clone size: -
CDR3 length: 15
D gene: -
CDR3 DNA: TGTGCCAGTAGTATCCCCGGGGGAGGGGACGAAAAACTGTTTTTT
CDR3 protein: CASSIPGGGDEKLFF

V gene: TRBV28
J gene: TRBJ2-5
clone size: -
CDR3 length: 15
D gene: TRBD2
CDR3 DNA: TGTGCCAGCAGTTTACCGGGACTAGTTGAGGAGACCCAGTACTTC
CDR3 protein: CASSLPGLVEETQYF

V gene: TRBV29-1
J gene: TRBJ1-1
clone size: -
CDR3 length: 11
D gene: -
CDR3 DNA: TGCAGCGTTGGAGGTGAAGTTGAAGCTTTCTTT
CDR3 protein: CSVGGEVEAFF

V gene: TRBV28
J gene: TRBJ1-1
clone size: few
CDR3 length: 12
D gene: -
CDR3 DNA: TGTGCCAGCAGTGACTTCGACAGGGAAGCTTTCTTT
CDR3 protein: CASSDFDREAFF

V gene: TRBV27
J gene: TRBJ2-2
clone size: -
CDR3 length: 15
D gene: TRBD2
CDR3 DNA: TGTGCCAGCAGACTAGCGGGGGGGAACACCGGGGAGCTGTTTTTT
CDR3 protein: CASRLAGGNTGELFF

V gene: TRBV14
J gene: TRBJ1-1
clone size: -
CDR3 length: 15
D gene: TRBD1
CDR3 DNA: TGTGCCAGCAGCCGGTTGACAGGGATGAACACTGAAGCTTTCTTT
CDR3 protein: CASSRLTGMNTEAFF

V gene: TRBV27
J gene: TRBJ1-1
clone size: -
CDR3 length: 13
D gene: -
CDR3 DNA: TGTGCCAGCAGTTCGAGGGTCAGCACTGAAGCTTTCTTT
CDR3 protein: CASSSRVSTEAFF

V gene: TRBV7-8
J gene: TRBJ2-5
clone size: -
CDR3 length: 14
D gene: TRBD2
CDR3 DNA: TGTGCCAGCAGGCTAGCGGGGGGGAGCGAGACCCAGTACTTC
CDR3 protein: CASRLAGGSETQYF

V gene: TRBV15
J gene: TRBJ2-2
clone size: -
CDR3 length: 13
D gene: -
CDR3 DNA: TGTGCCACCTTTATGACAGGTTACGGGGAGCTGTTTTTT
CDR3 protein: CATFMTGYGELFF

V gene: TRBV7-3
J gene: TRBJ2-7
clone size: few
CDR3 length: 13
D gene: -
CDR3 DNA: TGTGCCAGCAGCTCCATGACGGGTTACGAGCAGTACTTC
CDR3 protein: CASSSMTGYEQYF

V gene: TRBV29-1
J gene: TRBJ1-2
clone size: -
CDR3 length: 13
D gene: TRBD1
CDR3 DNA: TGCAGCTCGTGGTCAGGGGGCAACTATGGCTACACCTTC
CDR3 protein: CSSWSGGNYGYTF

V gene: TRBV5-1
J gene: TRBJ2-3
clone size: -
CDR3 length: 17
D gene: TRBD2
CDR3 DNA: TGCGCCAGCAGCTTGACACCGGGACTAGCAAACACAGATACGCAGTATTTT
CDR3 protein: CASSLTPGLANTDTQYF